This TCR beta chain emerged from a study of T cell responses to AZD1222 COVID-19 vaccine. Whole-study context: Analyses pooled second doses at about 4 or about 12 weeks.

Clones were sequenced by immunoSEQ multiplex PCR, and TCRdb holds only the in-frame ones, with some missing. The sample carries 110,000 to 150,000 clones, about 93% recorded once. Worth noting for this clone: Antigen specificity is unknown.

V lost 2 bases and J 7 bases, leaving 9 bases between the germline ends. In germline, CDR1 is MNHEY, CDR2 SVGAGI. The CDR3 runs to 14 residues. General study results and limits: Unmutated variant regions are reportedly the target of nearly half of TCRs that are spike-specific. Increases in Spike-specific TCR breadth and depth were seen after two AZD1222 doses. Repertoires were sampled only after the peak T cell response.

The chain carries TRBV6-5 and TRBJ1-6, with D unclear. The sample in question was peripheral blood, obtained on day 0 of AZD1222 vaccination. This receptor was obtained from an adult in good health. CDR3 amino acids: CASSYMDGNSPLHF. The DNA for the CDR3 is TGTGCCAGCAGTTACATGGACGGGAATTCACCCCTCCACTTT.